The sample holds a few counts of the clone carrying this TCR beta chain. The sample comes from a study of response to subunit inactivated influenza vaccine. TCRdb processed the RT-PCR reads anew with MiXCR; each CDR3 protein has one entry. Of roughly 500,000 distinct CDR3 sequences listed, 20% to 25% are singletons. Trimming cost V 5 bases and J 10 bases; bases outside gene matches: 16. Germline-derived CDR1 and CDR2 are DFQATT and SNEGSKA (reference sequence). The CDR3 has 16 amino acids. These same records also appear under a second study, on T cells expressing NK-cell markers. That report adds: It was by 5'RACE template switching with UMIs that TCR beta cDNA was made. Dominant NKG2C+ clonotypes made up roughly 1.0-8% of CD8+ T cells in 5 or 6 donors.

The clonotype originates from a middle-aged man who received an inactivated influenza vaccine. The chain links TRBV20-1 to TRBJ2-3; 12 bases align to TRBD2. The material sequenced was CD4+ T cells sorted from PBMCs, taken roughly 12 days after vaccination. The CDR3 DNA sequence: TGCAGTGCTCTACCGAGGGCTAGCGGGAGGGTTAATGCGCAGTATTTT. This translates into CSALPRASGRVNAQYF.